The 30 T cell receptor beta chains below come from one sample, sequenced in a study of blood T cells in healthy people across ages. PCR was performed a second time for 7 to 11 cycles using a sample-barcoded 5' primer and a J-beta primer mix. TCRdb independently ran MiXCR on the 5' RACE reads; one entry per CDR3 protein. The profile covers over a million distinct CDR3 sequences, with roughly 40% appearing a single time and 6.5% to 10% taken by the ten largest. Sequencing input: blood. Source of these receptors: a woman in her late teens or twenties in good health.

This clonotype was seen only a few times. The chain couples TRBV7-8 to TRBJ2-5, with TRBD1 identical over 9 bases. There are 14 residues in the CDR3. Germline CDR1 SGHVS, CDR2 FQNEAQ. The V segment lost 7 bases and the J segment 3 bases; nucleotides outside the gene matches: 6. CDR3 sequence (DNA): TGTGCCAGCACGTTACAGGGGGCGAAAGAGACCCAGTACTTC. Its translation is CASTLQGAKETQYF.

This clonotype has a count of ten or more. V gene TRBV5-1 combines with J gene TRBJ2-1; perhaps TRBD1 as D (6 bases). The V and J ends lost 7 bases and 11 bases respectively, with 22 bases between them. The germline CDR1 and CDR2 sequences are SGHRS and YFSETQ. There are 14 residues in the CDR3. CDR3 in DNA: TGCGCCAGCCATCCCGGACAGACGCACTCACAGCAGTTCTTC. Translated, it gives CASHPGQTHSQQFF.

The chain is built from TRBV10-3 and TRBJ2-2; the match to TRBD1 covers 8 bases. Germline trimming cut 10 bases from V and 3 bases from J; bases unmatched to any gene: 7. Per the germline V gene, CDR1 is ENHRY and CDR2 is SYGVKD. This CDR3 has 14 amino acids. CDR3: CASRTGQDTGELFF. The CDR3 DNA reads as TGTGCCAGCCGGACAGGGCAAGACACCGGGGAGCTGTTTTTT.

V is TRBV2 and J is TRBJ2-5; D gene unclear. V was pared by 8 bases and J by 5 bases, with 21 bases between. This CDR3 comprises 15 residues. Germline V gene data show CDR1 as SNHLY and CDR2 as FYNNEI. The CDR3 is CASHSPLAVGETQYF. CDR3 sequence (DNA): TGTGCCAGCCACAGTCCTTTGGCGGTCGGGGAGACCCAGTACTTC. The full variable domain, with the rest looked up from reference TRBV2 and TRBJ2-5, is EPEVTQTPSHQVTQMGQEVILRCVPISNHLYFYWYRQILGQKVEFLVSFYNNEISEKSEIFDDQFSVERPDGSNFTLKIRSTKLEDSAMYFCASHSPLAVGETQYFGPGTRLLVL.

The count of this clonotype is one. The chain is built from TRBV4-1 and TRBJ1-1; D gene unclear. Trimming removed 3 bases from V and 5 bases from J, with 19 bases in between. CDR1 is MGHRA and CDR2 is YSYEKL in the germline V gene. The CDR3 is 16 amino acids. This CDR3 is CASSQRYRRGDTEAFF. Here the CDR3 DNA reads TGCGCCAGCAGCCAGAGGTACCGACGGGGAGATACTGAAGCTTTCTTT.

This clonotype was observed a few times. This chain uses TRBV29-1 with TRBJ2-4, with a tentative D call TRBD2 (5 bases). TRBJ2-7 explains the end of the DNA better; the J call may be wrong. Germline V gives CDR1 SQVTM, CDR2 ANQGSEA. The CDR3 consists of 13 residues. The CDR3 loop reads CSVSDPGFYEQYF. For the CDR3, the DNA is TGCAGCGTCAGCGATCCGGGGTTCTACGAGCAGTACTTC.

The V and J genes are TRBV28 and TRBJ2-3; tentatively, D is TRBD2 (5 bases). The V gene lost 2 bases and the J gene lost 2 bases, with 11 bases spanning the gap. This CDR3 is 15 amino acids long. Germline lookup yields CDR1 MDHEN and CDR2 SYDVKM. In DNA form, the CDR3 reads TGTGCCAGCAGTTTAGAGGGAACCTACACAGATACGCAGTATTTT. It translates to CASSLEGTYTDTQYF.

This clonotype was detected a few times. The chain has TRBV20-1 and TRBJ2-7; 10 bases are shared with TRBD2. V lost 1 base to trimming and J lost 0 bases; unmatched junction nucleotides: 9. The CDR3 extends over 17 amino acids. Germline values: CDR1 DFQATT, CDR2 SNEGSKA (reference sequence). CDR3 DNA: TGCAGTGCTAGAGGACTAGCGGGCGGAGTAAGCTCCTACGAGCAGTACTTC. It encodes CSARGLAGGVSSYEQYF.

This clonotype was seen a single time. The chain couples TRBV20-1 to TRBJ2-3, with D possibly being TRBD1 or TRBD2 (5 bases each). V was shortened by 0 bases and J by 0 bases, with 13 bases between the two germline ends. The CDR3 consists of 16 residues. Per the germline V gene, CDR1 is DFQATT and CDR2 is SNEGSKA (reference sequence). The CDR3 nucleotides read TGCAGTGCTAGAGATAGACAGCGGACTAGCACAGATACGCAGTATTTT. It is translated as CSARDRQRTSTDTQYF.

The V call is TRBV20-1, the J call TRBJ2-7; D is unresolved. The germline V gene has CDR1 DFQATT and CDR2 SNEGSKA (reference sequence). V was clipped by 2 bases and J by 2 bases, with 7 bases between them. The CDR3 spans 12 residues. CDR3 in DNA: TGCAGTGCTAGATTCTCCGCCTACGAGCAGTACTTC. It encodes CSARFSAYEQYF.

The rearrangement links TRBV7-8 to TRBJ2-1; tentatively, D is TRBD1 (5 bases). V shed 5 bases and J shed 6 bases, with 17 bases lying between them. This CDR3 is built from 15 residues. The germline CDR1 and CDR2 sequences are SGHVS and FQNEAQ. The CDR3 nucleotides read TGTGCCAGCAGCGCGCAGGGTACTATCGGCAATGAGCAGTTCTTC. Amino acid sequence: CASSAQGTIGNEQFF.

This chain connects TRBV20-1 to TRBJ2-3; 9 nucleotides match TRBD1. V lost 0 bases, J lost 3 bases, and 4 bases stayed unmatched. The V gene's germline CDR1 is DFQATT and CDR2 SNEGSKA (reference sequence). The CDR3 runs to 15 residues. CDR3 nucleotides: TGCAGTGCTAGAGAGAACAGGGGGCAGACAGATACGCAGTATTTT. Amino acid sequence: CSARENRGQTDTQYF.

This rearrangement joins TRBV7-2 to TRBJ1-6, with 8 bases lining up with TRBD1. The CDR3 extends over 16 amino acids. Germline loops: CDR1 SGHTA, CDR2 FQGNSA. V dropped 5 bases and J dropped 4; count of bases not matched to a gene: 7. This chain's CDR3 is CASSAGQGGYNSPLHF. The CDR3 DNA sequence: TGTGCCAGCAGCGCCGGACAGGGTGGGTATAATTCACCCCTCCACTTT.

This clonotype was seen a few times. The rearrangement uses TRBV6-1 and TRBJ2-5; D possibly corresponds to TRBD1 (6 bases). The end of the DNA is better explained by TRBJ2-7, so the J call may be wrong. Looked up from germline, CDR1 is MNHNS and CDR2 is SASEGT. This CDR3 region has 16 residues. CDR3 in DNA: TGTGCCAGCAGTGAAGTTCAGGACAGAACAACTTACGAGCAGTACTTC. Translated: CASSEVQDRTTYEQYF.

This clonotype was counted between two and nine times. V usage is TRBV11-1 and J usage is TRBJ2-7; D perhaps matches TRBD1 (5 bases). Germline V gene lookup returns CDR1 SGHAT and CDR2 FQDESV (reference sequence). The CDR3 totals 14 residues. Trimming shortened V by 5 bases and J by 0 bases, and 11 bases separated the two germline ends. CDR3 nucleotide sequence: TGTGCCAGCAGCGGGCACAGGTCCTCCTACGAGCAGTACTTC. This sequence encodes CASSGHRSSYEQYF.

The table lists this clonotype with a few counts. V is TRBV28 and J is TRBJ2-5, with D unclear. V was pared by 10 bases and J by 0 bases, with 12 bases between. Germline V gene lookup returns CDR1 MDHEN and CDR2 SYDVKM. The CDR3 extends over 13 amino acids. CDR3 in DNA: TGTGCCATTCTGGACGGTAACCAAGAGACCCAGTACTTC. Its protein is CAILDGNQETQYF.

The chain has TRBV6-6 and TRBJ1-6, with a tentative D call TRBD1 (5 bases). Trimming shortened V by 4 bases and J by 7 bases, and 11 bases separated the two germline ends. Germline CDR1 is MNHNY and CDR2 is SVGAGI (reference sequence). The CDR3 runs to 14 residues. In DNA, the CDR3 is TGTGCCAGCAGTTTGCGGGGGGGAAATTCACCCCTCCACTTT. The encoded protein is CASSLRGGNSPLHF.

J is TRBJ1-3 and V is TRBV9; D is unclear. Trimming removed 2 bases from V and 4 bases from J, with 10 bases in between. The germline V gene has CDR1 SGDLS and CDR2 YYNGEE. The CDR3 runs 14 residues. CDR3 nucleotide sequence: TGTGCCAGCAGCGTTTGGCACTCCGGAAACACCATATATTTT. It is translated as CASSVWHSGNTIYF.

The chain joins TRBV25-1 to TRBJ1-2; TRBD1 is a possible D gene (6 bases). This CDR3 is built from 13 residues. Trimming left V 7 bases short and J 6 bases short, with 15 bases between. CDR1 is MGHDK and CDR2 is SYGVNS in the germline V gene. CDR3 nucleotide sequence: TGTGCCAGCAAGCTAGGGACACTAGATGGCTACACCTTC. It encodes CASKLGTLDGYTF.

The chain uses TRBV20-1 and TRBJ2-7, with D unresolved. Germline loops: CDR1 DFQATT, CDR2 SNEGSKA (reference sequence). The CDR3 loop spans 11 amino acids. Trimming left V 2 bases short and J 3 bases short, with 5 bases between. For the CDR3, the DNA is TGCAGTGCTAGATGGGACTACGAGCAGTACTTC. It yields the protein CSARWDYEQYF.

The chain employs TRBV20-1 and TRBJ2-7; 10 bases line up with TRBD2. V was clipped by 2 bases and J by 6 bases; unmatched bases: 10. The germline V gene encodes CDR1 DFQATT and CDR2 SNEGSKA (reference sequence). This CDR3 comprises 15 residues. DNA for the CDR3: TGCAGTGCTAGATCCCTGGCTAGCGGGAGTCTCGAGCAGTACTTC. This translates into CSARSLASGSLEQYF.

CDR3: CASRALTDTGELFF. DNA of the CDR3: TGTGCCAGCAGGGCCCTAACGGACACCGGGGAGCTGTTTTTT. The chain joins TRBV6-2 or TRBV6-3 to TRBJ2-2; D unresolved. Looked up from germline, CDR1 is MNHEY and CDR2 is SVGEGT. V gave up 6 bases and J gave up 3 bases, with 11 bases separating them. The CDR3 is 14 amino acids.

This chain uses TRBV20-1 with TRBJ2-2; TRBD1 matches 7 bases. Germline V gives CDR1 DFQATT, CDR2 SNEGSKA (reference sequence). CDR3 length: 13 amino acids. The junction had 2 bases not matched to a gene; V was cut back by 7 bases and J by 0 bases. The CDR3 loop reads CSGDSPNTGELFF. CDR3 DNA sequence: TGCAGTGGGGACAGCCCGAACACCGGGGAGCTGTTTTTT.

This clonotype has a handful of counts. The chain carries TRBV7-8 and TRBJ2-5; TRBD2 matches at 8 bases. The CDR3 totals 15 residues. J lost 2 bases, V lost 2 bases, and 4 bases had no gene match. Per the germline V gene, CDR1 is SGHVS and CDR2 is FQNEAQ. The CDR3 here is CASSLTGGFQETQYF. The CDR3, as DNA: TGTGCCAGCAGCTTAACGGGAGGGTTTCAAGAGACCCAGTACTTC.

The rearrangement links TRBV3-1 to TRBJ2-1; D possibly corresponds to TRBD1 (5 bases). CDR1 is LGHDT and CDR2 is YNNKEL in the germline V gene (reference sequence). The CDR3 is made up of 16 amino acids. V lost 1 base, J lost 3 bases, and 13 bases lay in between. CDR3 nucleotides: TGTGCCAGCAGCCAAGCAGGTAGGGGTTACTACAATGAGCAGTTCTTC. Translation gives CASSQAGRGYYNEQFF.

This chain uses TRBV3-1 with TRBJ2-7; D possibly matches TRBD1 or TRBD2 (5 bases each). CDR1 is LGHDT, CDR2 YNNKEL, per germline (reference sequence). The CDR3 runs 14 residues. V lost 4 bases, J lost 2 bases, and 12 bases lay in between. CDR3 sequence: CASSPRGHTYEQYF. DNA of the CDR3: TGTGCCAGCAGCCCCCGGGGCCATACCTACGAGCAGTACTTC.

The chain is built from TRBV12-3 or TRBV12-4 and TRBJ1-5; D not resolved. The CDR3 sequence is 15 residues long. Trimming removed 1 base from V and 2 bases from J, with 9 bases in between. The DNA of the CDR3 is TGTGCCAGCAGTTTAGGGTGGGGTGGCAATCAGCCCCAGCATTTT. This codes for CASSLGWGGNQPQHF.

This clonotype showed up many times. The chain couples TRBV15 to TRBJ2-4; D remains unclear. This CDR3 contains 14 residues. Trimming pared 0 bases from V and 7 bases from J, leaving 10 bases between. Germline CDR1 is LNHNV and CDR2 is YYDKDF (reference sequence). The CDR3 DNA follows: TGTGCCACCAGCAGAGATGCCATGTCGAACATTCAGTACTTC. Translated, it gives CATSRDAMSNIQYF.

The sample holds a few counts of this clonotype. This chain links TRBV20-1 with TRBJ2-1; 13 positions agree with TRBD2. The CDR3 extends over 16 amino acids. The V and J ends lost 1 base and 7 bases, in that order; junction bases with no gene match: 7. Germline CDR1 and CDR2: DFQATT and SNEGSKA (reference sequence). The CDR3 DNA is TGCAGTGCTAGAGTCAGGACTAGCGGGGGACAAAATGAGCAGTTCTTC. Encoded protein: CSARVRTSGGQNEQFF.

The rearrangement joins TRBV28 to TRBJ2-3; 8 bases are shared with TRBD2. CDR3 length equals 16 residues. The ends lost 5 bases at V and 7 bases at J; junction bases unmatched: 14. The germline gives CDR1 MDHEN, CDR2 SYDVKM. The CDR3 DNA reads TGTGCCAGCAGTCCGGGGGGTAGCGGGGTGTCTAATACGCAGTATTTT. This translates into CASSPGGSGVSNTQYF. Full variable domain (outside the CDR3, taken from reference TRBV28 and TRBJ2-3): DVKVTQSSRYLVKRTGEKVFLECVQDMDHENMFWYRQDPGLGLRLIYFSYDVKMKEKGDIPEGYSVSREKKERFSLILESASTNQTSMYLCASSPGGSGVSNTQYFGPGTRLTVL.